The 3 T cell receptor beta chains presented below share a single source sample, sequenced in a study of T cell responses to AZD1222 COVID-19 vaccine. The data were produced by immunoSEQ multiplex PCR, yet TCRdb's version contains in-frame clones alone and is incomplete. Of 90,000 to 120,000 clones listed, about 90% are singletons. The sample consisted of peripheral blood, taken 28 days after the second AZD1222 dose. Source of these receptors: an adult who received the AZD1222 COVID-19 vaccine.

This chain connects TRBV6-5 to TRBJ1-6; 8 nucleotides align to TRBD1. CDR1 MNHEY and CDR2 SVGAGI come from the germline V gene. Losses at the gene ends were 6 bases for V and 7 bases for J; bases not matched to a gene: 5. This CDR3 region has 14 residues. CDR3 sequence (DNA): TGTGCCAGCAGGCAGACAGGGGACAATTCACCCCTCCACTTT. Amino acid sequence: CASRQTGDNSPLHF.

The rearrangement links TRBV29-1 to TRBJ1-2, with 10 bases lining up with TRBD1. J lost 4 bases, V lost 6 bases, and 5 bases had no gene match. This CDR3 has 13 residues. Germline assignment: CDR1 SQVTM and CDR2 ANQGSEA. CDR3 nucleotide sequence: TGCAGCGTGGGGGACAGGGGCGGCTATGGCTACACCTTC. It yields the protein CSVGDRGGYGYTF.

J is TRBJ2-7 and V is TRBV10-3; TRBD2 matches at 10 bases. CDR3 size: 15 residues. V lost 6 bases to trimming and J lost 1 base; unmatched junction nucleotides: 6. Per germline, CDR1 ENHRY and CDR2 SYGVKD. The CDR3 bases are TGTGCCATCAGGACCGGGACTAGCGCATCCTACGAGCAGTACTTC. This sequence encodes CAIRTGTSASYEQYF.